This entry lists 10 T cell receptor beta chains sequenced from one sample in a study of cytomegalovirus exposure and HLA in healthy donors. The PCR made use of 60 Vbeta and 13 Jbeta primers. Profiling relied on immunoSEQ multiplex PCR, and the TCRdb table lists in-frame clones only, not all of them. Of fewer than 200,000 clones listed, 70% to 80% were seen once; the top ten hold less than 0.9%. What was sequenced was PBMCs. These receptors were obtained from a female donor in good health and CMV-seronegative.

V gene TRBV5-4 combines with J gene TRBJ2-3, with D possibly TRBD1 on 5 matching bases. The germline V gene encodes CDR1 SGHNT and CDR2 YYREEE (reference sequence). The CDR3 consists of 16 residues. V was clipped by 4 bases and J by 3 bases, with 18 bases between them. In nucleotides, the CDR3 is TGTGCCAGCAGCGTTGGGCGAAACTCAGGGACAGATACGCAGTATTTT. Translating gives CASSVGRNSGTDTQYF.

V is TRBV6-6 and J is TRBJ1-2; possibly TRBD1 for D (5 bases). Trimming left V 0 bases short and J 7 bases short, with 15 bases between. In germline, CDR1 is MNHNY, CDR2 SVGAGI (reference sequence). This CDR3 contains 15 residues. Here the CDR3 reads CASSYSIRAGGGYTF. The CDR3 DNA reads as TGTGCCAGCAGTTACTCGATAAGGGCGGGGGGTGGCTACACCTTC.

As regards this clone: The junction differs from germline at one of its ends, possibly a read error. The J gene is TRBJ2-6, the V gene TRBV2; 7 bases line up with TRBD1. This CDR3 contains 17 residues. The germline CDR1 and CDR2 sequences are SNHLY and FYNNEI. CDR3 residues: CASSDRTGVPGANGLTF. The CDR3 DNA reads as TGTGCCAGCAGTGATCGCACAGGGGTCCCTGGGGCCAACGGCCTGACTTTC.

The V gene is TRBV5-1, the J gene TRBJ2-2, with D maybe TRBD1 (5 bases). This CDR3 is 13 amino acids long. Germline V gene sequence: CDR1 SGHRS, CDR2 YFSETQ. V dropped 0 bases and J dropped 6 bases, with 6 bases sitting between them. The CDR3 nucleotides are TGCGCCAGCAGCTTGGAAGGGGCCGGGGAGCTGTTTTTT. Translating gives CASSLEGAGELFF.

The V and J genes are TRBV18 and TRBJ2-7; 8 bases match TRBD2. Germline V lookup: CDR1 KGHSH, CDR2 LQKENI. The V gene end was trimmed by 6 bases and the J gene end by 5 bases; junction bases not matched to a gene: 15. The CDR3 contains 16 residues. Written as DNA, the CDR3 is TGTGCCAGCTCCCAGGGAGTTGTTTTGCGGGGGGACGAGCAGTACTTC. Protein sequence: CASSQGVVLRGDEQYF.

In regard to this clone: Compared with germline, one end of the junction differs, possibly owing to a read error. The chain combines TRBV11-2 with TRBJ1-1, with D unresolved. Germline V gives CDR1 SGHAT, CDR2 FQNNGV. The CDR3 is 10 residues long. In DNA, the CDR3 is TGTGCCAGCAGCTTGAGCACAGCGGGATTT. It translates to CASSLSTAGF.

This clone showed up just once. CDR3 nucleotides: TGCGCCAGCAGCCAAGGCAGGGTCGGAACCGGGGAGCTGTTTTTT. Translated: CASSQGRVGTGELFF. V and J are TRBV4-3 and TRBJ2-2, with D maybe TRBD1 (5 bases). This CDR3 comprises 15 residues. Trimming shortened V by 1 base and J by 5 bases, and 11 bases separated the two germline ends. Germline V gives CDR1 LGHNA, CDR2 YSLEER.

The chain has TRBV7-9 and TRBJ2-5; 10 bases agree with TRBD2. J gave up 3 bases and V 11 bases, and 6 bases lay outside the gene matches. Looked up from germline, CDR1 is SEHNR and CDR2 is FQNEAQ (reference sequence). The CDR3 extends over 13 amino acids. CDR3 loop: CAVGLADKETQYF. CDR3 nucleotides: TGTGCCGTCGGACTAGCGGATAAAGAGACCCAGTACTTC. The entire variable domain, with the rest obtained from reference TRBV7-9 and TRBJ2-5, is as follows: DTGVSQNPRHKITKRGQNVTFRCDPISEHNRLYWYRQTLGQGPEFLTYFQNEAQLEKSRLLSDRFSAERPKGSFSTLEIQRTEQGDSAMYLCAVGLADKETQYFGPGTRLLVL.

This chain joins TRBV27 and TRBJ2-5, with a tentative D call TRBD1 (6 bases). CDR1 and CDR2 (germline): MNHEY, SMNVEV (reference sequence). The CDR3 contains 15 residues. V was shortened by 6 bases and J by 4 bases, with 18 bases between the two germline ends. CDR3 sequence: CASRAHRVGTETQYF. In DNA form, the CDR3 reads TGTGCCAGCAGGGCCCACAGGGTTGGTACAGAGACCCAGTACTTC.

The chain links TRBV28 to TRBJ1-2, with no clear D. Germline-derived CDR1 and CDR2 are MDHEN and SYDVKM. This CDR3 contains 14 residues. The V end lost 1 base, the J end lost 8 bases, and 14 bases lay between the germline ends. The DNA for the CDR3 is TGTGCCAGCAGTTTATCCGGGGAGTTGAAGGGCTACACCTTC. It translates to CASSLSGELKGYTF.